One sample yielded the 20 T cell receptor beta chains listed below, sequenced in a study of T cell responses to AZD1222 COVID-19 vaccine (dated by TCRdb to 2020 to 2022). Library preparation used the immunoSEQ multiplex PCR assay. TCRdb re-hosts the immuneACCESS table, in-frame sequences only. Its copies lack some clones; in the studies checked, an unresolved V gene accounts for under half of them, and the cause for the rest is not known. Within this sample are roughly 67,000 clones, with roughly nine tenths of them counted one time only. The ten biggest clones cover around 30% of the sample. The meaning of the sample's time point label: about 28 days (+/-7) after the second vaccine dose. The input for sequencing was peripheral blood, taken 28 days after the second AZD1222 dose. The origin of the receptors is an adult who received the AZD1222 COVID-19 vaccine.

This clone was counted only a few times. For the CDR3, the DNA is TGCGCCAGCAGCTCTGGTTACTCTGGAAACACCATATATTTT. Amino acids: CASSSGYSGNTIYF. This rearrangement joins TRBV4-3 to TRBJ1-3, with D uncertain. V was shortened by 5 bases and J by 0 bases, with 8 bases between the two germline ends. CDR3 length: 14 amino acids. Germline V CDR1 and CDR2: LGHNA, YSLEER.

The chain employs TRBV4-3 and TRBJ1-2, with D perhaps TRBD1 (5 bases). Between the trimmed V and J ends, which lost 1 base and 7 bases, there was a span of 13 bases. CDR1 is LGHNA and CDR2 is YSLEER in the germline V gene. The CDR3 is 14 residues long. The CDR3 bases are TGCGCCAGCAGCCAAGTCACGCGGAGGGGTGGCTACACCTTC. Protein sequence: CASSQVTRRGGYTF.

The V call is TRBV5-1, the J call TRBJ2-1; 11 bases agree with TRBD2. The junction had 2 bases not matched to a gene; V was cut back by 2 bases and J by 7 bases. Looked up from germline, CDR1 is SGHRS and CDR2 is YFSETQ. CDR3 length: 14 residues. This CDR3 is CASSLLAGVNEQFF. Written as DNA, the CDR3 is TGCGCCAGCAGCTTACTAGCGGGAGTTAATGAGCAGTTCTTC.

The chain combines TRBV7-9 with TRBJ2-5, with 7 bases identical to TRBD2. The J segment lost 4 bases and the V segment lost 5 bases, leaving 7 bases of the junction unmatched. The germline V gene encodes CDR1 SEHNR and CDR2 FQNEAQ (reference sequence). The CDR3 length is 14 residues. CDR3 coding DNA: TGTGCCAGCAGCCCCCGGGCTAGCGGAGAGACCCAGTACTTC. Translation gives CASSPRASGETQYF.

This chain links TRBV27 with TRBJ1-6, with D perhaps TRBD1 (5 bases). The CDR3 extends over 15 amino acids. CDR1 and CDR2 (germline): MNHEY, SMNVEV (reference sequence). The V end lost 10 bases, the J end lost 1 base, and 14 bases lay between the germline ends. The CDR3 loop is CATRDGTSYNSPLHF. The CDR3 DNA reads as TGTGCCACTAGGGACGGAACTTCCTATAATTCACCCCTCCACTTT.

The chain carries TRBV18 and TRBJ2-5; 11 nucleotides line up with TRBD2. V was clipped by 7 bases and J by 3 bases; unmatched bases: 1. There are 13 residues in the CDR3. The germline V gene has CDR1 KGHSH and CDR2 LQKENI. The CDR3 DNA is TGTGCCAGCTTGGGACTAGCGGAAGAGACCCAGTACTTC. Protein product: CASLGLAEETQYF.

This rearrangement joins TRBV2 to TRBJ1-4, with 7 bases matching TRBD1. Germline V gives CDR1 SNHLY, CDR2 FYNNEI. This CDR3 has 15 amino acids. Trimming cost V 6 bases and J 4 bases; bases outside gene matches: 8. The CDR3 bases are TGTGCCAGCAGGCCGAGGACAGGAAATAATGAAAAACTGTTTTTT. It codes for CASRPRTGNNEKLFF.

This clone was seen just once. This chain connects TRBV27 to TRBJ2-7; TRBD1 matches 11 bases. With 5 bases clipped from V and 3 bases from J, the junction kept 6 bases outside the gene matches. The CDR3 has 15 residues. Germline lookup yields CDR1 MNHEY and CDR2 SMNVEV (reference sequence). The CDR3 DNA reads as TGTGCCAGCAGTGACGCTGGGACAGGGGGCTACGAGCAGTACTTC. Amino acid sequence: CASSDAGTGGYEQYF.

The chain links TRBV27 to TRBJ1-2, with 11 bases that match TRBD1. Germline V gene data show CDR1 as MNHEY and CDR2 as SMNVEV (reference sequence). Germline trimming cut 4 bases from V and 6 bases from J; bases unmatched to any gene: 7. This CDR3 contains 15 residues. The CDR3 reads CASSYRTGGVDGYTF. The CDR3 DNA is TGTGCCAGCAGTTACCGGACAGGGGGCGTTGATGGCTACACCTTC.

The chain carries TRBV4-3 and TRBJ1-2, with D perhaps matching TRBD1 (5 bases). This CDR3 comprises 15 residues. V was shortened by 1 base and J by 2 bases, with 11 bases between the two germline ends. Germline lookup yields CDR1 LGHNA and CDR2 YSLEER. CDR3 amino acids: CASSQAPGSNYGYTF. The CDR3 nucleotides are TGCGCCAGCAGCCAAGCCCCAGGGAGCAACTATGGCTACACCTTC.

This chain joins TRBV5-1 and TRBJ2-7, with D perhaps assigned TRBD1 or TRBD2 (6 bases each). Per germline, CDR1 SGHRS and CDR2 YFSETQ. CDR3 length: 18 amino acids. Trimming removed 0 bases at V and 0 bases at J, with 19 bases between. The CDR3 protein is CASSLAVSGALSSYEQYF. The CDR3 DNA sequence: TGCGCCAGCAGCTTGGCAGTTTCGGGGGCGCTTAGCTCCTACGAGCAGTACTTC.

V usage is TRBV6-5 and J usage is TRBJ1-1, with D possibly matching TRBD1 (5 bases). The V end lost 7 bases, the J end lost 5 bases, and 20 bases lay between the germline ends. The CDR3 covers 15 residues. Germline CDR1 MNHEY, CDR2 SVGAGI. The CDR3 DNA sequence: TGTGCCAGCAAAGGGGAGGGAGGGATGGGGACTGAAGCTTTCTTT. As protein: CASKGEGGMGTEAFF.

The gene calls are TRBV18 and TRBJ2-1; possible D gene TRBD2, 8 bases. Germline V gives CDR1 KGHSH, CDR2 LQKENI. This CDR3 region has 16 residues. The V end was cut by 4 bases, the J end by 10 bases, with 23 bases between. The CDR3 nucleotides are TGTGCCAGCTCACGACAGGGACTAGACCTAAAGAGGGAGCAGTTCTTC. It encodes CASSRQGLDLKREQFF. Variable domain in full (rest from reference TRBV18 and TRBJ2-1): NAGVMQNPRHLVRRRGQEARLRCSPMKGHSHVYWYRQLPEEGLKFMVYLQKENIIDESGMPKERFSAEFPKEGPSILRIQQVVRGDSAAYFCASSRQGLDLKREQFFGPGTRLTVL.

The chain couples TRBV29-1 to TRBJ2-7; 7 nucleotides line up with TRBD2. Germline V lookup: CDR1 SQVTM, CDR2 ANQGSEA. This CDR3 region has 12 residues. V was clipped by 2 bases and J by 3 bases; unmatched bases: 1. The CDR3 DNA reads as TGCAGCGTTGAACTAGCGGACTACGAGCAGTACTTC. Protein sequence: CSVELADYEQYF.

This clone occurred once. The rearrangement joins TRBV30 to TRBJ1-1; D is unresolved. V shed 2 bases and J shed 4 bases, with 17 bases lying between them. This CDR3 is built from 15 residues. Germline V gives CDR1 GTSNPN, CDR2 SVGIG (reference sequence). The CDR3 is CAWSPTFVRSTEAFF. The CDR3 nucleotides read TGTGCCTGGAGTCCTACGTTCGTGAGGAGCACTGAAGCTTTCTTT.

The J gene is TRBJ2-1, the V gene TRBV24-1; TRBD2 is a possible D gene (6 bases). Germline V lookup: CDR1 KGHDR, CDR2 SFDVKD. Trimming took off 4 bases at V and 15 bases at J, with 18 bases between the two ends. This CDR3 region has 13 residues. CDR3 protein: CATSDSPGTRWFF. As DNA, the CDR3 is TGTGCCACCAGTGACAGTCCCGGGACTCGATGGTTCTTC.

The CDR3 reads CASSSRLAGGTGELFF. CDR3 nucleotide sequence: TGTGCCAGCAGCTCACGACTAGCGGGAGGAACCGGGGAGCTGTTTTTT. The chain joins TRBV7-9 to TRBJ2-2, with 13 bases lining up with TRBD2. This CDR3 comprises 16 residues. Germline V CDR1 and CDR2: SEHNR, FQNEAQ (reference sequence). V lost 4 bases to trimming and J lost 5 bases; unmatched junction nucleotides: 4.

V is TRBV5-1 and J is TRBJ2-1; 9 positions agree with TRBD2. The CDR3 loop spans 16 amino acids. V lost 3 bases and J lost 5; bases outside the gene matches: 9. CDR1 is SGHRS, CDR2 YFSETQ, per germline. The CDR3 bases are TGCGCCAGCAGCTCCGCCGGGACTAGCATAAACAATGAGCAGTTCTTC. Translating it yields CASSSAGTSINNEQFF.

The gene calls are TRBV4-1 and TRBJ2-7; TRBD1 is a possible D gene (6 bases). The germline gives CDR1 MGHRA, CDR2 YSYEKL. The CDR3 covers 14 residues. Trimming shortened V by 7 bases and J by 3 bases, and 16 bases separated the two germline ends. CDR3 nucleotide sequence: TGCGCCAGCACCTATGACAGGTATGGCTACGAGCAGTACTTC. Amino acid sequence: CASTYDRYGYEQYF.

The V gene is TRBV7-9, the J gene TRBJ1-4; the match to TRBD1 covers 9 bases. Germline loops: CDR1 SEHNR, CDR2 FQNEAQ (reference sequence). CDR3 length: 14 residues. Trimming at V came to 4 bases and at J to 7 bases, leaving 4 bases not matched to a gene. The DNA for the CDR3 is TGTGCCAGCAGCTCCGACAGGGGGAGTGAAAAACTGTTTTTT. Residues: CASSSDRGSEKLFF. Variable domain in full (rest from reference TRBV7-9 and TRBJ1-4): DTGVSQNPRHKITKRGQNVTFRCDPISEHNRLYWYRQTLGQGPEFLTYFQNEAQLEKSRLLSDRFSAERPKGSFSTLEIQRTEQGDSAMYLCASSSDRGSEKLFFGSGTQLSVL.